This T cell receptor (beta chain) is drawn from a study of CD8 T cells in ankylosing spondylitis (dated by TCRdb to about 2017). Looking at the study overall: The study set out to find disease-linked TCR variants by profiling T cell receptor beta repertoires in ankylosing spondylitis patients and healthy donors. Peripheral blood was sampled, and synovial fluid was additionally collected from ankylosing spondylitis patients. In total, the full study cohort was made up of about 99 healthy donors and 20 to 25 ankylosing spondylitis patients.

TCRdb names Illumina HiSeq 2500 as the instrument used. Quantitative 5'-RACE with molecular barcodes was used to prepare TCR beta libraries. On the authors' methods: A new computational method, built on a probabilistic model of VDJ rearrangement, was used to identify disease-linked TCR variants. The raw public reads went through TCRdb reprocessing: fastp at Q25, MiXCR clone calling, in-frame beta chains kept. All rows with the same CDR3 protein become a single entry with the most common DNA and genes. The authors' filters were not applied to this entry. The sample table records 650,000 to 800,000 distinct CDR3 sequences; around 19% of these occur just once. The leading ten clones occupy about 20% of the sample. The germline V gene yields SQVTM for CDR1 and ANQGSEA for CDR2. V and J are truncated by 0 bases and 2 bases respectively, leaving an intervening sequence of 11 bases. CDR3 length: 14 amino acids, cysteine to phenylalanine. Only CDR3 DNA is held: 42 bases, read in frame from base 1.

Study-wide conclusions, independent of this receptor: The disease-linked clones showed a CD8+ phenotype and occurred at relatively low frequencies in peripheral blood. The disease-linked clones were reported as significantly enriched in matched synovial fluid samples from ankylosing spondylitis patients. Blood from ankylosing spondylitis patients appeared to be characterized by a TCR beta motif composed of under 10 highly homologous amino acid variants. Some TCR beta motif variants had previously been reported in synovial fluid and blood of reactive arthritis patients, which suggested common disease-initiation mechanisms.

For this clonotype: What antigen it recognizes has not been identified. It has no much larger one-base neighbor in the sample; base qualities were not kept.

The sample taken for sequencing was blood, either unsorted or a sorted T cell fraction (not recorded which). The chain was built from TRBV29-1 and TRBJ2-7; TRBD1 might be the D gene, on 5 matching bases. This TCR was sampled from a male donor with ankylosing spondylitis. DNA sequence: TGCAGCGTTGAAGACCCCCAGGGCACCTACGAGCAGTACTTC. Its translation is CSVEDPQGTYEQYF.